This T cell receptor beta chain is drawn from a study of T cell responses to AZD1222 COVID-19 vaccine. Regarding the study as a whole: Receipt of two AZD1222 doses was followed by a rise in Spike-specific TCR breadth and depth.

V lost 0 bases and J lost 2, with 11 bases in between. Germline lookup yields CDR1 SEHNR and CDR2 FQNEAQ (reference sequence). This CDR3 spans 15 amino acids. Method: immunoSEQ multiplex PCR; TCRdb's copy keeps in-frame clones and lacks some. There are tens of thousands of clones in the sample; approximately 87% occur only once, and approximately 25% lies in the top ten. Worth noting for this clone: Its antigen is not identified.

Sequenced here: peripheral blood, sampled 28 days after the second AZD1222 dose. This chain uses TRBV7-9 with TRBJ2-7, with D perhaps given as TRBD1 or TRBD2 (5 bases each). The source is an adult who received the AZD1222 COVID-19 vaccine. For the CDR3, the DNA is TGTGCCAGCAGCTTAGCGCCCCAGGGACCCTACGAGCAGTACTTC. It encodes CASSLAPQGPYEQYF.